What follows are 20 T cell receptor beta chains derived from one specimen sequenced in a study of control samples from healthy donors and cancer patients. Repertoires were generated with immunoSEQ multiplex PCR, while TCRdb's copy carries only in-frame clones and drops some. Of under 55,000 clones listed, about four fifths were seen once; the top ten hold around 10%. Sequencing input: blood. The receptor set was obtained from a man aged 65 to 85 in good health.

The rearrangement joins TRBV5-4 to TRBJ2-3; 10 positions match TRBD1. V lost 5 bases to trimming and J lost 5 bases; unmatched junction nucleotides: 5. The CDR3 is 14 residues long. Germline CDR1 and CDR2: SGHNT and YYREEE (reference sequence). This CDR3 reads CASSRQGAKDTQYF. The CDR3 bases are TGTGCCAGCAGTAGACAGGGGGCAAAAGATACGCAGTATTTT.

This chain uses TRBV3-1 (or the pseudogene TRBV3-2) with TRBJ2-5, with 11 bases matching TRBD2. There are 15 residues in the CDR3. CDR1 and CDR2 (germline): LGHDT, YNNKEL (reference sequence). Trimming took 4 bases from V and 12 from J; bases not matched to a gene: 13. The CDR3 nucleotides are TGTGCCAGCAGCCCCCTCGCAACTAGCGGGGGAGCCAAGTACTTC. It specifies CASSPLATSGGAKYF.

The gene calls are TRBV5-1 and TRBJ2-7, with 10 positions matching TRBD2. Germline CDR1 is SGHRS and CDR2 is YFSETQ. The length of the CDR3 is 15 residues. Trimming at V came to 0 bases and at J to 3 bases, leaving 3 bases not matched to a gene. The CDR3 DNA reads TGCGCCAGCAGCTTGGCCGGACTAGCGGACTACGAGCAGTACTTC. It codes for CASSLAGLADYEQYF.

The chain combines TRBV19 with TRBJ1-2, with TRBD1 as a possible D gene (6 bases). The V end was cut by 3 bases, the J end by 0 bases, with 17 bases between. The CDR3 is 17 residues long. Germline assignment: CDR1 LNHDA and CDR2 SQIVND (reference sequence). CDR3 amino acids: CASSIPRGARANYGYTF. DNA of the CDR3: TGTGCCAGTAGTATCCCTCGGGGGGCCCGAGCTAACTATGGCTACACCTTC.

This rearrangement joins TRBV28 to TRBJ2-7; no clear D gene. CDR1 and CDR2 (germline): MDHEN, SYDVKM. This CDR3 has 12 amino acids. Deletions cut 4 bases from V and 6 bases from J, with 10 bases between. The CDR3 reads CASSSWVGEQYF. In DNA, the CDR3 is TGTGCCAGCAGTTCTTGGGTGGGCGAGCAGTACTTC.

The chain joins TRBV5-1 to TRBJ1-3; TRBD1 might be the D (6 bases). V shed 5 bases and J shed 8 bases, with 14 bases lying between them. Germline V CDR1 and CDR2: SGHRS, YFSETQ. There are 13 residues in the CDR3. CDR3 bases: TGCGCCAGCAGTTCCAGGGGTGGCGACACCATATATTTT. Its protein product is CASSSRGGDTIYF.

The chain recombines TRBV3-1 (or the pseudogene TRBV3-2) with TRBJ2-7, with D possibly matching TRBD1 (7 bases). Per the germline V gene, CDR1 is LGHDT and CDR2 is YNNKEL (reference sequence). Trimming pared 1 base from V and 2 bases from J, leaving 12 bases between. The CDR3 runs 15 residues. This CDR3 reads CASSQGPGGTYEQYF. The CDR3 nucleotides are TGTGCCAGCAGCCAAGGGCCAGGGGGGACCTACGAGCAGTACTTC.

The gene calls are TRBV12-5 and TRBJ2-3; 10 nucleotides align to TRBD2. Losses at the gene ends were 2 bases for V and 1 base for J; bases not matched to a gene: 3. From germline, CDR1 is LGHNT and CDR2 FRNRAP. The CDR3 runs to 16 residues. In nucleotides, the CDR3 is TGTGCTAGTGGTTTGAGTGGGACTAGCGGCACAGATACGCAGTATTTT. It encodes CASGLSGTSGTDTQYF.

This clone was counted a single time. The chain uses TRBV9 and TRBJ2-5, with D perhaps TRBD2 (6 bases). This CDR3 is built from 14 residues. CDR1 SGDLS and CDR2 YYNGEE come from the germline V gene. V was pared by 0 bases and J by 5 bases, with 11 bases between. The CDR3 loop is CASSVGLGDETQYF. CDR3 bases: TGTGCCAGCAGCGTAGGACTAGGGGACGAGACCCAGTACTTC.

The rearrangement joins TRBV10-3 to TRBJ2-3; perhaps TRBD2 as D (5 bases). This CDR3 is 15 amino acids long. Trimming left V 2 bases short and J 7 bases short, with 16 bases between. Germline V gene lookup returns CDR1 ENHRY and CDR2 SYGVKD. The CDR3 nucleotides read TGTGCCATCAGTGAGAGCGAAGCGGTAATTAATACGCAGTATTTT. Its protein is CAISESEAVINTQYF.

The chain joins TRBV5-1 to TRBJ2-2; the D is unclear. V was shortened by 4 bases and J by 0 bases, with 10 bases between the two germline ends. CDR1 is SGHRS, CDR2 YFSETQ, per germline. This CDR3 is built from 15 residues. The CDR3 DNA sequence: TGCGCCAGCAGCATCTCAGGCGCGAACACCGGGGAGCTGTTTTTT. Its translation: CASSISGANTGELFF.

The rearrangement joins TRBV15 to TRBJ2-1; perhaps TRBD2 as D (5 bases). In germline, CDR1 is LNHNV, CDR2 YYDKDF (reference sequence). V lost 4 bases and J lost 9, with 25 bases in between. CDR3 length equals 17 residues. The CDR3 loop is CATSTLQRTLGRGEQFF. Here the CDR3 DNA reads TGTGCCACCAGCACCCTACAGAGGACCCTAGGACGGGGTGAGCAGTTCTTC.

The chain carries TRBV28 and TRBJ2-1; 9 bases map to TRBD2. The CDR3 sequence is 18 residues long. From germline, CDR1 is MDHEN and CDR2 SYDVKM. V dropped 8 bases and J dropped 9; count of bases not matched to a gene: 23. The chain's CDR3 is CASHRQRRREGRVGEQFF. For the CDR3, the DNA is TGTGCCAGCCACCGCCAACGGAGGCGGGAGGGCCGGGTAGGTGAGCAGTTCTTC. The complete variable domain, with remaining parts taken from reference TRBV28 and TRBJ2-1, reads DVKVTQSSRYLVKRTGEKVFLECVQDMDHENMFWYRQDPGLGLRLIYFSYDVKMKEKGDIPEGYSVSREKKERFSLILESASTNQTSMYLCASHRQRRREGRVGEQFFGPGTRLTVL.

V is TRBV6-5 and J is TRBJ1-1; D is ambiguous. The CDR3 spans 14 residues. Germline V CDR1 and CDR2: MNHEY, SVGAGI. Trimming took 4 bases from V and 5 from J, leaving 14 bases between them. CDR3 region: CASSFSRAGTEAFF. The CDR3 nucleotides read TGTGCCAGCAGTTTCTCAAGGGCGGGTACTGAAGCTTTCTTT.

The chain carries TRBV2 and TRBJ2-7; tentatively, D is TRBD1 (6 bases). The V gene lost 6 bases and the J gene lost 3 bases, with 15 bases spanning the gap. The CDR3 has 14 amino acids. Germline V gene data show CDR1 as SNHLY and CDR2 as FYNNEI. CDR3 nucleotide sequence: TGTGCCAGCAGCCAACAGGGAACGGACTACGAGCAGTACTTC. This gives the protein CASSQQGTDYEQYF.

The chain uses TRBV18 and TRBJ2-3, with 8 positions matching TRBD1. CDR1 and CDR2 from the germline V gene are KGHSH and LQKENI. This CDR3 region has 16 residues. V lost 1 base, J lost 6 bases, and 9 bases stayed unmatched. The CDR3 protein is CASSPLPGQGQDTQYF. In DNA form, the CDR3 reads TGTGCCAGCTCACCACTTCCTGGACAGGGTCAGGATACGCAGTATTTT.

In this sample, this clone turned up a few times. The chain recombines TRBV15 with TRBJ2-1; D remains unclear. CDR1 LNHNV and CDR2 YYDKDF come from the germline V gene (reference sequence). The CDR3 length is 12 residues. V lost 1 base to trimming and J lost 7 bases, with 5 bases between them. CDR3 in DNA: TGTGCCACCAGCAGAGGGCCGAATGAGCAGTTCTTC. It translates to CATSRGPNEQFF.

This chain links TRBV2 with TRBJ2-5; TRBD1 aligns across 9 bases. Germline lookup yields CDR1 SNHLY and CDR2 FYNNEI. Losses at the gene ends were 2 bases for V and 5 bases for J; bases not matched to a gene: 9. This CDR3 is built from 16 residues. In DNA, the CDR3 is TGTGCCAGCAGTGAAAGCCAACAGGGGGCTCGGGAGACCCAGTACTTC. Residues: CASSESQQGARETQYF.

The genes are TRBV4-2 and TRBJ2-1; TRBD1 is a possible D gene (5 bases). V shed 0 bases and J shed 9 bases, with 12 bases lying between them. Germline V gives CDR1 LGHNA, CDR2 YNFKEQ. The CDR3 totals 14 residues. CDR3 sequence (DNA): TGTGCCAGCAGCCAAGAAAGGGGCCATAGTGAGCAGTTCTTC. Translating it yields CASSQERGHSEQFF.

V is TRBV7-2 and J is TRBJ1-2; D remains ambiguous. Trimming removed 1 base from V and 0 bases from J, with 15 bases in between. Per germline, CDR1 SGHTA and CDR2 FQGNSA. CDR3 length equals 17 residues. DNA of the CDR3: TGTGCCAGCAGCTTAGTCTCTACTACAGCTACTAACTATGGCTACACCTTC. Amino acid sequence: CASSLVSTTATNYGYTF.